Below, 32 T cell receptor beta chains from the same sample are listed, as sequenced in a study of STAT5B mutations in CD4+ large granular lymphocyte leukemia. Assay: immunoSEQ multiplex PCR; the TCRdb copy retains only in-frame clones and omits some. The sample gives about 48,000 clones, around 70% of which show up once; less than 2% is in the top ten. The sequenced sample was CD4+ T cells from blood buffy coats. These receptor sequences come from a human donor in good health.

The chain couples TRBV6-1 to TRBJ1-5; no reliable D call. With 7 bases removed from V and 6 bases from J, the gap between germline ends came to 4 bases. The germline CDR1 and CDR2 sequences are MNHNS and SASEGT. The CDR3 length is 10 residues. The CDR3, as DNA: TGTGCCAGCACTGGTCAGCCCCAGCATTTT. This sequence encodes CASTGQPQHF.

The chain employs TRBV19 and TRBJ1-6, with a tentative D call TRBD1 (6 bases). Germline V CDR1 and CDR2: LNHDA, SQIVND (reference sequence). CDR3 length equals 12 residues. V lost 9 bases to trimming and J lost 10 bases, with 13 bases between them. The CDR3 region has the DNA TGTGCCAGGGCACAGGGTGAATCACCCCTCCACTTT. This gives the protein CARAQGESPLHF.

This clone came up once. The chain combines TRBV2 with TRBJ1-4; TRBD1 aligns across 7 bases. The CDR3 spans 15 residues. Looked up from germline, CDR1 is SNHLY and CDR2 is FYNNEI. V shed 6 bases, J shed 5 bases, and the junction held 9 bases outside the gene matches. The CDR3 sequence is CASSAPGQINEKLFF. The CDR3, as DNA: TGTGCCAGCAGCGCCCCGGGACAGATAAATGAAAAACTGTTTTTT.

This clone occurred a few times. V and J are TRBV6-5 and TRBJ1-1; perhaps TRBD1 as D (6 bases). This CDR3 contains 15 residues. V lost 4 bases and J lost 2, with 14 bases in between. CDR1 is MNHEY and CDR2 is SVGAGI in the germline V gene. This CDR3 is CASSSYRASNTEAFF. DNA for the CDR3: TGTGCCAGCAGTTCGTACAGGGCTTCAAACACTGAAGCTTTCTTT.

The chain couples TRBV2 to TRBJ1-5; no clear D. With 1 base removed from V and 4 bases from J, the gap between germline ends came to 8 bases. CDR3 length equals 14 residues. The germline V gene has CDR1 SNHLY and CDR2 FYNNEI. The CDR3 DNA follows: TGTGCCAGCAGTGAAGGGGAGGTTAATCAGCCCCAGCATTTT. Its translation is CASSEGEVNQPQHF.

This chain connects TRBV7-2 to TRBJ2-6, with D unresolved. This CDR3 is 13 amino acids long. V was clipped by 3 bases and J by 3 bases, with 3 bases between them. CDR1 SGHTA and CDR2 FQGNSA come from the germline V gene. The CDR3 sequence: CASSFYGANVLTF. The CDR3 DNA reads TGTGCCAGCAGCTTTTATGGGGCCAACGTCCTGACTTTC.

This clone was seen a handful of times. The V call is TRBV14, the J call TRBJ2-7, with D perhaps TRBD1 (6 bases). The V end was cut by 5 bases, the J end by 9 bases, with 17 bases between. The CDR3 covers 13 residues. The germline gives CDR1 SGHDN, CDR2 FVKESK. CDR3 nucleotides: TGTGCCAGCAGCTTCGGACAGCCTAGTCCGCAGTACGTC. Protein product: CASSFGQPSPQYV.

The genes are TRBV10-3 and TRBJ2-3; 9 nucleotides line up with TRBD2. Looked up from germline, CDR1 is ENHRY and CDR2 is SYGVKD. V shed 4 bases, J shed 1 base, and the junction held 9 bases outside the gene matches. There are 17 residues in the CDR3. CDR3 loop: CAISVNRGGAGTDTQYF. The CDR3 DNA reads TGTGCCATCAGTGTAAATCGCGGGGGGGCCGGCACAGATACGCAGTATTTT.

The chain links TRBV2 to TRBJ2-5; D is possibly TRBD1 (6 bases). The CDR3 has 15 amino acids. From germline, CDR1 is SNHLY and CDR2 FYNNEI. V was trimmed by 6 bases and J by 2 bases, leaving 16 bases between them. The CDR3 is CASSGNRELQETQYF. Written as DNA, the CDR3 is TGTGCCAGCAGCGGCAACAGGGAGCTTCAAGAGACCCAGTACTTC.

The CDR3 bases are TGTGCCAGTAGTGGTGGGGTTCGGGAGACCCAGTACTTC. Translated, it gives CASSGGVRETQYF. The rearrangement uses TRBV19 and TRBJ2-5, with no clear D. The CDR3 is 13 amino acids. The ends were cut back, 5 bases at V and 5 bases at J, with 12 bases in the middle. From germline, CDR1 is LNHDA and CDR2 SQIVND (reference sequence).

CDR3 residues: CASSEVSGQTNEKLFF. CDR3 bases: TGTGCCAGCAGTGAAGTGTCGGGACAGACTAATGAAAAACTGTTTTTT. The chain has TRBV2 and TRBJ1-4, with 7 bases fitting TRBD1. With 1 base clipped from V and 2 bases from J, the junction kept 4 bases outside the gene matches. The CDR3 runs to 16 residues. Germline V lookup: CDR1 SNHLY, CDR2 FYNNEI.

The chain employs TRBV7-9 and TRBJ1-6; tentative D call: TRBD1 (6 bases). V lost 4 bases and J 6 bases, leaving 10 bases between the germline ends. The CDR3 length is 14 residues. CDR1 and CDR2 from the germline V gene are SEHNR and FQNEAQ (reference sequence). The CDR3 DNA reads TGTGCCAGCAGCTCCCGGACAGCTAATTCACCCCTCCACTTT. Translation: CASSSRTANSPLHF.

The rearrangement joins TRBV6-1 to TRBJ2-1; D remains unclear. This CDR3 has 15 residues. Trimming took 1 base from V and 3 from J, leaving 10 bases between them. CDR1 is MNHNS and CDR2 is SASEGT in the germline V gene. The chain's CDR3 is CASSEGPEGYNEQFF. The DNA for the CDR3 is TGTGCCAGCAGTGAAGGGCCGGAAGGCTACAATGAGCAGTTCTTC.

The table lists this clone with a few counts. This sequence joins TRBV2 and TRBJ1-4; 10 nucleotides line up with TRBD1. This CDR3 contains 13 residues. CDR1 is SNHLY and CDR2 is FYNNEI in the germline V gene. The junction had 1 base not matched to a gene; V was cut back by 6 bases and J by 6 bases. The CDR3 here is CASRGQGYEKLFF. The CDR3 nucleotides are TGTGCCAGCAGGGGACAGGGGTATGAAAAACTGTTTTTT.

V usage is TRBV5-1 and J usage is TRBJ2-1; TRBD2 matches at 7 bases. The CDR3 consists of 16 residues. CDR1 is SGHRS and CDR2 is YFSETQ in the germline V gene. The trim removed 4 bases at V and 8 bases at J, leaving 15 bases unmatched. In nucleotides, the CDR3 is TGCGCCAGCAGCACCAAACGGGGGGTTCAAGACGATGAGCAGTTCTTC. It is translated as CASSTKRGVQDDEQFF.

CDR3 sequence reads: CASSLQVGRGFNSPLHF. DNA for the CDR3: TGTGCCAGCAGCTTACAGGTTGGCAGGGGTTTTAATTCACCCCTCCACTTT. The rearrangement joins TRBV7-8 to TRBJ1-6, with D possibly being TRBD1 (6 bases). The CDR3 has 17 residues. CDR1 is SGHVS and CDR2 is FQNEAQ in the germline V gene. The V end lost 2 bases, the J end lost 6 bases, and 17 bases lay between the germline ends.

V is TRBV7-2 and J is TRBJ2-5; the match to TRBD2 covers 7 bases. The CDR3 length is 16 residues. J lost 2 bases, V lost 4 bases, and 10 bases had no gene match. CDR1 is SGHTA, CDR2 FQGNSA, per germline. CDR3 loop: CASSSPRGGEQETQYF. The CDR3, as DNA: TGTGCCAGCAGCTCCCCCCGTGGGGGGGAACAAGAGACCCAGTACTTC.

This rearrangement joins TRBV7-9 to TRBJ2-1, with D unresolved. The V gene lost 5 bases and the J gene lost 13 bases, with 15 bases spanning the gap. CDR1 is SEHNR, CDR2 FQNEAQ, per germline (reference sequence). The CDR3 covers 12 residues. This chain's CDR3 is CASSLQSSLQFF. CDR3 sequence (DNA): TGTGCCAGCAGCCTCCAGAGTTCCCTCCAGTTCTTC.

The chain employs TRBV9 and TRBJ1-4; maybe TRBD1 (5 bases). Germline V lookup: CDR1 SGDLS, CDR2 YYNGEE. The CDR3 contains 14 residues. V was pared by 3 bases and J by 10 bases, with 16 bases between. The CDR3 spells CASSEPPLGGKLFF. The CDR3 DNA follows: TGTGCCAGCAGCGAGCCCCCCTTGGGGGGAAAACTGTTTTTT.

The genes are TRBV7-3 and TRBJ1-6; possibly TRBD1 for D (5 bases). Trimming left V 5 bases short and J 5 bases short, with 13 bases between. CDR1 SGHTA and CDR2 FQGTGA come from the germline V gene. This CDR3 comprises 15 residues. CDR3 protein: CASSVQGGDNSPLHF. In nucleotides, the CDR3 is TGTGCCAGCAGCGTTCAGGGAGGCGATAATTCACCCCTCCACTTT.

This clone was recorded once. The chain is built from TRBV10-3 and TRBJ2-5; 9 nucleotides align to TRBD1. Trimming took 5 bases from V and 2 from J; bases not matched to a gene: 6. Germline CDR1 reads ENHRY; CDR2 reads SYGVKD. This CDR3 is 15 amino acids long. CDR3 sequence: CAISSGTGLQETQYF. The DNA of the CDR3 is TGTGCCATCAGTTCCGGGACAGGGTTGCAAGAGACCCAGTACTTC.

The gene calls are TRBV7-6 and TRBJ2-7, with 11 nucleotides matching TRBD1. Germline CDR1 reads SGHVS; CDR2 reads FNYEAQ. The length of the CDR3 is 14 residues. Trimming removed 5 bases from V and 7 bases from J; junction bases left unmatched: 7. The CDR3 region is CASSPGQGAFEQYF. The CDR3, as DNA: TGTGCCAGCAGCCCCGGACAGGGGGCGTTTGAGCAGTACTTC.

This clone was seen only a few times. The CDR3 bases are TGTGCCATCAGTTCCGACAGGGACGGGCAGCCCCAGCATTTT. As protein: CAISSDRDGQPQHF. The chain combines TRBV10-3 with TRBJ1-5; TRBD1 agrees at 7 bases. CDR1 and CDR2 from the germline V gene are ENHRY and SYGVKD. V shed 5 bases and J 7 bases; nucleotides not matched to a gene: 8. The CDR3 has 14 amino acids.

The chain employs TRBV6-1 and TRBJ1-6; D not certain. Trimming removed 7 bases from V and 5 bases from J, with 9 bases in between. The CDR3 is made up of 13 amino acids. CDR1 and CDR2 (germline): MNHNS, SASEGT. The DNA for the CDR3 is TGTGCCAGCACCCTTGCGCATAATTCACCCCTCCACTTT. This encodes CASTLAHNSPLHF.

The CDR3: CASSQATGGAGMNTEAFF. The CDR3 DNA sequence: TGTGCCAGCAGCCAAGCCACAGGGGGCGCGGGGATGAACACTGAAGCTTTCTTT. This chain links TRBV4-2 with TRBJ1-1; 9 bases are shared with TRBD1. CDR3 size: 18 residues. Looked up from germline, CDR1 is LGHNA and CDR2 is YNFKEQ. J gave up 0 bases and V 1 base, and 9 bases lay outside the gene matches.

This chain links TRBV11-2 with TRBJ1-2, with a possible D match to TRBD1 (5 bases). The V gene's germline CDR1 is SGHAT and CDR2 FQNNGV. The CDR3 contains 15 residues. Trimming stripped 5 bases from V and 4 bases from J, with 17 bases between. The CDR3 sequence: CASSRIDRYLYGYTF. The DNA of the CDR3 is TGTGCCAGCAGCCGGATCGACAGATACCTCTATGGCTACACCTTC. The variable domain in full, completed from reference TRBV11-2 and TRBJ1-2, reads EAGVAQSPRYKIIEKRQSVAFWCNPISGHATLYWYQQILGQGPKLLIQFQNNGVVDDSQLPKDRFSAERLKGVDSTLKIQPAKLEDSAVYLCASSRIDRYLYGYTFGSGTRLTVV.

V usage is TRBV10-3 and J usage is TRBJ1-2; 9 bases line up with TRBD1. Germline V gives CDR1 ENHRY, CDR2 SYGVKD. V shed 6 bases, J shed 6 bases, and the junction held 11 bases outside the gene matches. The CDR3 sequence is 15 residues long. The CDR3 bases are TGTGCCATCAGCAGGGACAGGGAGGGGTTCGATGGCTACACCTTC. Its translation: CAISRDREGFDGYTF.

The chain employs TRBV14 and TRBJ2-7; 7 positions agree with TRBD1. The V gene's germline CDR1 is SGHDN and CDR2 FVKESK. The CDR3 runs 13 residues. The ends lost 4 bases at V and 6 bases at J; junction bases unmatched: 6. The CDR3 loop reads CASSPRQGGEQYV. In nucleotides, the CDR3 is TGTGCCAGCAGCCCCCGACAGGGTGGCGAGCAGTACGTC.

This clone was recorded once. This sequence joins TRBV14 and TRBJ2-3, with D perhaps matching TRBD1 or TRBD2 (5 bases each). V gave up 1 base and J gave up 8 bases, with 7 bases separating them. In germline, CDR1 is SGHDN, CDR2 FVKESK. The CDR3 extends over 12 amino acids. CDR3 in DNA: TGTGCCAGCAGCCAAGCTGGGGGTACGCAGTATTTT. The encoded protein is CASSQAGGTQYF. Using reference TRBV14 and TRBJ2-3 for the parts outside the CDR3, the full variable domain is EAGVTQFPSHSVIEKGQTVTLRCDPISGHDNLYWYRRVMGKEIKFLLHFVKESKQDESGMPNNRFLAERTGGTYSTLKVQPAELEDSGVYFCASSQAGGTQYFGPGTRLTVL.

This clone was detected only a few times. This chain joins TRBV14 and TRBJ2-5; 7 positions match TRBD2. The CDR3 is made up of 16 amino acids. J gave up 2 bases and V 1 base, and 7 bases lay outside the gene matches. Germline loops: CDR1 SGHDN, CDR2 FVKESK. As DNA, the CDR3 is TGTGCCAGCAGCCAAGGCCTAGCGGCTACACAAGAGACCCAGTACTTC. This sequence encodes CASSQGLAATQETQYF.

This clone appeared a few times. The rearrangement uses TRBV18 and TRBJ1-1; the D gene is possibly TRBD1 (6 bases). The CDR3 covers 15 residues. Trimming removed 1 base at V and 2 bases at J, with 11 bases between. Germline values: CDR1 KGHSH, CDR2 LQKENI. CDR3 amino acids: CASSPLEGTNTEAFF. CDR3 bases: TGTGCCAGCTCACCACTTGAAGGGACAAACACTGAAGCTTTCTTT.

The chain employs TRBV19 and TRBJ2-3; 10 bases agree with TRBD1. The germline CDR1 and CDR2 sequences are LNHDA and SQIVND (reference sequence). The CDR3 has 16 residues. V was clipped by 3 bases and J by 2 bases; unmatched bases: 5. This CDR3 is CASSIYGTGATDTQYF. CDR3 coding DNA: TGTGCCAGTAGTATTTACGGGACAGGGGCCACAGATACGCAGTATTTT.